This T cell receptor beta chain came from a study of CD8 T cells in Susac syndrome. This CDR3 region has 14 residues. The V gene end was trimmed by 0 bases and the J gene end by 3 bases; junction bases not matched to a gene: 1. The germline gives CDR1 MNHEY, CDR2 SMNVEV (reference sequence). The multiple sclerosis control group was made up of treatment-naive patients with stable or active relapsing-remitting disease. Purification of the CD8+ and CD4+ T cells relied on negative isolation, and TEMRA cells underwent FACS enrichment. RNA, at about 0.5 to 1 ug, was reverse transcribed with random hexamers. Each CDR3 protein is one row after TCRdb ran MiXCR on the immunoSEQ multiplex PCR reads. The table shows roughly 400,000 distinct CDR3 sequences, with 75% to 90% occurring only once.

This receptor was taken from a human donor with multiple sclerosis. The rearrangement links TRBV27 to TRBJ2-7; TRBD1 aligns across 8 bases. The source material was CD8+ T cells from PBMCs. This CDR3 is CASSLSGQDYEQYF. The CDR3 DNA sequence: TGTGCCAGCAGTTTATCGGGACAGGACTACGAGCAGTACTTC.